This T cell receptor (beta chain) is drawn from a study of CXCR3-negative and CXCR3-positive naive CD8 T cells. Study-level information: Total TRB output reached around 150 million reads, about 1.5 +/- 0.3 million per library.

This CDR3 has 15 amino acids. Germline V gene lookup returns CDR1 LNHNV and CDR2 YYDKDF (reference sequence). Libraries of TRB cDNA were made by 5' RACE and carried UMIs. TCRdb re-called the 5' RACE reads and gives one entry per CDR3 protein, without DNA. The ten top clones account for about 1.5%, within a sample of around 92,000 distinct CDR3 sequences. This receptor was identified in a human donor in good health. Some clones in this sample may be carry-over from other donors' samples. Sequences were obtained from naive CXCR3- CD8+ T cells from blood. Subset meaning: CD45RO-CCR7+CD27+CD95- naive CD8+ T cells lacking CXCR3 (TNR3-). This chain joins TRBV15 and TRBJ1-5; TCRdb reports TRBD1, a call that lacks DNA to check it against. CDR3 amino acids: CATSRDRGGYQPQHF.